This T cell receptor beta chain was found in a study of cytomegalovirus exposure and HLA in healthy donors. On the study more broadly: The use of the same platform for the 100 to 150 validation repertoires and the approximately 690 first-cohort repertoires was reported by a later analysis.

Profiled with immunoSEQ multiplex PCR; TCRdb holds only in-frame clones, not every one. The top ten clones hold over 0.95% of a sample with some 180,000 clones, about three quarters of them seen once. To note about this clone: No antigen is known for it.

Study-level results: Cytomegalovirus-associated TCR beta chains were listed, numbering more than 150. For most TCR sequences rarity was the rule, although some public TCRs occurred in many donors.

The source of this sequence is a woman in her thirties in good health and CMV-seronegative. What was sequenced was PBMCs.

CDR3 nucleotide sequence: TGTGCCTGGAGCGAGGGACACACCTACGAGCAGTACTTC. It yields the protein CAWSEGHTYEQYF. The chain links TRBV30 to TRBJ2-7, with a weak D call TRBD1 (6 bases). Between the trimmed V and J ends, which lost 3 bases and 2 bases, there was a span of 11 bases. Germline V gene lookup returns CDR1 GTSNPN and CDR2 SVGIG (reference sequence). CDR3 length equals 13 residues.